This TCR beta chain was captured by sequencing in a study of OX40 agonist ivuxolimab in advanced cancers. Study details: Prior checkpoint blockade (anti-PD-1, anti-PD-L1 or anti-CTLA-4) was permitted; 40% had it. One hepatocellular carcinoma and two cutaneous melanoma patients partially responded.

Regarding the study as a whole: The study observed clonal expansion of CD4+ and CD8+ blood T cells by week 6 at 0.1 to 3.0 mg/kg.

With respect to this clone: The antigen remains undetermined.

The data were produced by immunoSEQ multiplex PCR, yet TCRdb's version contains in-frame clones alone and is incomplete. The sample carries roughly 28,000 clones, around 82% recorded once. Germline V CDR1 and CDR2: SGHKS, YYEKEE (reference sequence). This CDR3 has 14 amino acids. Trimming took 3 bases from V and 8 from J; bases not matched to a gene: 7. Material: CD4+ or CD8+ T cells sorted from blood, obtained in a trial of the OX40 agonist ivuxolimab. The V call is TRBV5-5, the J call TRBJ2-3; 9 bases align to TRBD1. The receptor comes from an adult with an advanced solid tumor such as melanoma, head and neck, liver or kidney cancer. The CDR3 protein is CASSSNRDRATQYF. CDR3 DNA: TGTGCCAGCAGCTCAAACCGGGACAGGGCTACGCAGTATTTT.